This T cell receptor beta chain emerged from a study of EBV T-cell therapy then PD-1 blockade in nasopharyngeal carcinoma (dated by TCRdb to the early 2020s). A distance of 10 bases separates the germline ends of V and J, which lose 2 bases and 12 bases respectively. Inclusive of the bounding cysteine and phenylalanine, the CDR3 is 11 residues long. Only the CDR3 part of the read is kept: 33 bases, read in frame from the first base. The germline V gene yields MNHEY for CDR1 and SVGEGT for CDR2. Genomic DNA was extracted from sorted cells using the Qiagen DNeasy Kit. TCR beta chain deep sequencing was performed on the immunoSEQ platform. The original pipeline was this. Repertoire data analysis was performed with the immunoSEQ Analyzer software. The source is immuneACCESS, and TCRdb retained only in-frame sequences with V and J called. Part of the clones is not carried over; for the studies checked, unresolved V genes explain less than half of this, and the remainder is unexplained. V and J calls and clone size are copied from that table; D and trimming were computed from the DNA. The sample yields 20,000 to 25,000 clones; about 86% were counted once. The top ten clonotypes cover 30% to 35% of the sample.

This sample's time point label indicates: 266 days after commencement of treatment, after nivolumab therapy. The treatment or condition label corresponds to: AdE1-LMPpoly-expanded autologous EBV-specific T-cell therapy followed by anti-PD-1 nivolumab. This clone occurred a few times. The antigen it recognizes is unknown. No clone much larger than this one lies a single base away; base qualities are absent. This sample comprised CD8+ T cells from blood, obtained around day 300 from a patient whose treatment included autologous EBV-specific T cells and nivolumab. The sequence was collected from a man aged 35 to 55 with nasopharyngeal carcinoma. The chain was built from TRBV6-2 or TRBV6-3 and TRBJ1-1, with an unclear D gene assignment. In nucleotides, the sequence is TGTGCCAGCAGTTACGGTCGGGCGCCTTTCTTT. Translation gives CASSYGRAPFF.